The sequence of this TCR beta chain was determined in a study of blood T cell repertoires in COVID-19. The method was immunoSEQ multiplex PCR; TCRdb's version includes in-frame clones alone and lacks a portion of them. The profile shows 160,000 or so clones, about 80% of them singletons. The TCR comes from a woman aged 70-85 years with acute or convalescent COVID-19. Sequenced: peripheral blood.

Here the CDR3 DNA reads TGTGCCATCAGTGCCGACAGGGGAGCCATCACTGAAGCTTTCTTT. It yields the protein CAISADRGAITEAFF. This sequence joins TRBV10-3 and TRBJ1-1; 8 nucleotides align to TRBD1. The CDR3 consists of 15 residues. The germline gives CDR1 ENHRY, CDR2 SYGVKD. V lost 4 bases, J lost 4 bases, and 8 bases stayed unmatched.